The clone carrying this TCR beta chain was observed at least ten times. Its antigen remains unknown. Sorting captured naive CD8 T cells as CD8+CD4-CCR7+CD45RA+. The sample is drawn from a study of molecular identifiers for immune sequencing clone quantification. TCRdb itself ran the PCR reads through MiXCR, one entry per CDR3 protein. This table has approximately 54,000 distinct CDR3 sequences, around 27% appearing once. Germline V lookup: CDR1 LNHNV, CDR2 YYDKDF (reference sequence). The V and J ends lost 3 bases and 6 bases respectively, with 9 bases between them. This CDR3 comprises 13 residues. Findings and caveats of the study: Under 1% of molecules in naive cells, but over 99% of effector molecules, belonged to clones above 20 RNA copies.

This sequence originates from a human donor in good health. Some libraries in this study had Jurkat cell RNA spiked in. Specimen: naive CD8+ T cells from blood, with Jurkat cell RNA spiked in. The subset denotes: FACS-sorted CD8+CD4-CCR7+CD45RA+ naive T cells. The rearrangement uses TRBV15 and TRBJ2-1; D call uncertain. The CDR3 loop is CATSRYPANEQFF. CDR3 sequence (DNA): TGTGCCACCAGCAGGTACCCGGCCAATGAGCAGTTCTTC.